Listed below are T cell receptor beta chains from one sample, sequenced in a study of blood T cell repertoires in COVID-19. Libraries were prepared by immunoSEQ multiplex PCR; TCRdb keeps only in-frame clonotypes and omits some of them. The sample has about 260,000 clones, about nine tenths seen once. The sequencing sample was made of peripheral blood. Receptors originate from a man aged 35 to 55 who had recovered from COVID-19. Both conserved end residues are part of each CDR3. A D gene is named only where the DNA matches it firmly. Not all rows give a size; the values are once, few, many and, for expanded clones, a class.

j_call: TRBJ2-7; clone_size: -; d_call: TRBD2; v_call: TRBV11-2; cdr3_nt: TGTGCCAGCAGCCCCAAAGGAGCGGGGGACCCCTACGAGCAGTACTTC; cdr3_aa: CASSPKGAGDPYEQYF
j_call: TRBJ2-7; clone_size: -; d_call: TRBD1; v_call: TRBV9; cdr3_nt: TGTGCCAGCAGCCCCCGGGACAGCACATACGAGCAGTACTTC; cdr3_aa: CASSPRDSTYEQYF
j_call: TRBJ1-2; clone_size: -; d_call: TRBD1; v_call: TRBV29-1; cdr3_nt: TGCAGCGTTAGTCACGGGACAGGGAGTGGCTACACCTTC; cdr3_aa: CSVSHGTGSGYTF
j_call: TRBJ1-6; clone_size: -; d_call: -; v_call: TRBV19; cdr3_nt: TGTGCCGGGGCCGCCTCTGGCGATAATTCACCCCTCCACTTT; cdr3_aa: CAGAASGDNSPLHF
j_call: TRBJ2-1; clone_size: -; d_call: -; v_call: TRBV9; cdr3_nt: TGTGCCAGCGGTTGGACACCCTACAATGAGCAGTTCTTC; cdr3_aa: CASGWTPYNEQFF
j_call: TRBJ2-7; clone_size: -; d_call: -; v_call: TRBV6-6; cdr3_nt: TGTGCCAGCAGTTACCCCCCCGGGGACGAGCAGTACTTC; cdr3_aa: CASSYPPGDEQYF
j_call: TRBJ2-2; clone_size: -; d_call: -; v_call: TRBV28; cdr3_nt: TGTGCCAGCAATTCAGGGGACGGCACCGGGGAGCTGTTTTTT; cdr3_aa: CASNSGDGTGELFF
j_call: TRBJ2-1; clone_size: few; d_call: TRBD1; v_call: TRBV5-5; cdr3_nt: TGTGCCAGCAGCTTGCGGGACAGGGCTTACAATGAGCAGTTCTTC; cdr3_aa: CASSLRDRAYNEQFF
j_call: TRBJ2-7; clone_size: once; d_call: -; v_call: TRBV9; cdr3_nt: TGTGCCAGCAGCCCCGACACCTACGAGCAGTACTTC; cdr3_aa: CASSPDTYEQYF
j_call: TRBJ2-5; clone_size: -; d_call: TRBD2; v_call: TRBV5-6; cdr3_nt: TGTGCCAGCAGACCCTTGGCTAGCGGGGCGACGACCCAGTACTTC; cdr3_aa: CASRPLASGATTQYF
j_call: TRBJ2-3; clone_size: -; d_call: TRBD2; v_call: TRBV15; cdr3_nt: TGTGCCACCAGCAGAGCCCGGGGGGGAGGGCCAGATACGCAGTATTTT; cdr3_aa: CATSRARGGGPDTQYF